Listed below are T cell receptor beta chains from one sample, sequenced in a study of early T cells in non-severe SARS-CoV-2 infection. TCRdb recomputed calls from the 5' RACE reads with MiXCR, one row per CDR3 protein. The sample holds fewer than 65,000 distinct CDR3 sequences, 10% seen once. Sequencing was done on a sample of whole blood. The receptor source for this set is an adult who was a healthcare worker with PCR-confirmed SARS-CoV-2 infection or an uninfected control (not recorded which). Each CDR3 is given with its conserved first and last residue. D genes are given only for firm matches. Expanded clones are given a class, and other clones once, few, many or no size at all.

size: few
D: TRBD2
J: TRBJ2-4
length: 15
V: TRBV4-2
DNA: TGTGCCAGCAGCCAAGAAGCGGGGTTTCTCTTCATTCAGTACTTC
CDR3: CASSQEAGFLFIQYF

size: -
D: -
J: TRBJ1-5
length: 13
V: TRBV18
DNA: TGTGCCAGCTCACCTGATCGCAATCAGCCCCAGCATTTT
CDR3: CASSPDRNQPQHF

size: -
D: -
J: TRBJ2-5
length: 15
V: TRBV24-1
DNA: TGTGCCACCAGTGATACCAGCGGAAGCCAAGAGACCCAGTACTTC
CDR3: CATSDTSGSQETQYF

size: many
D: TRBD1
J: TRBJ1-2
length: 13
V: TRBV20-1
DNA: TGCAGTGCTGCAGGGGGTAGGGATGGTGGCTACACCTTC
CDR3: CSAAGGRDGGYTF

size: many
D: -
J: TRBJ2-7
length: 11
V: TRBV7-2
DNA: TGTGCCAGCAGCTTTTACGACGAGCAGTACTTC
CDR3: CASSFYDEQYF

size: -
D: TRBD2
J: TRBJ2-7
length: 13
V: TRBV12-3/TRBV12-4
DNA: TGTGCCAGCAGGCCGGGACTAGGCTACGAGCAGTACTTC
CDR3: CASRPGLGYEQYF

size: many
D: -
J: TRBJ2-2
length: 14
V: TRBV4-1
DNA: TGCGCCAGCAGCCACCCCAGAGGGACCGGGGAGCTGTTTTTT
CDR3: CASSHPRGTGELFF

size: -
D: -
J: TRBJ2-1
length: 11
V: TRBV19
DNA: TGTGCCAGTAGTATGTCCAATCAGCAGTTCTTC
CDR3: CASSMSNQQFF

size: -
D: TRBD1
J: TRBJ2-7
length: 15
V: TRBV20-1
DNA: TGCAGTGCTAGAGCCGGGACAGGGGGCTCCTACGAGCAGTACTTC
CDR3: CSARAGTGGSYEQYF

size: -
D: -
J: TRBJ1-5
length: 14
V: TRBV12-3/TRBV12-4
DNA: TGTGCCAGCAGTCAGAGCGTGGGAAATCAGCCCCAGCATTTT
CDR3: CASSQSVGNQPQHF

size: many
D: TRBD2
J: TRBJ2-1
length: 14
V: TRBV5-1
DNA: TGCGCCAGCCACAATAGCGGGAGGGCTAATGAGCAGTTCTTC
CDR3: CASHNSGRANEQFF

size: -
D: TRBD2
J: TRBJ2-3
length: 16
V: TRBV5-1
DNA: TGCGCCAGCAGCCCGGGACTAGCGCCCGGCACAGATACGCAGTATTTT
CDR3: CASSPGLAPGTDTQYF

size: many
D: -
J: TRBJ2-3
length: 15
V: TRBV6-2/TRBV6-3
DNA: TGTGCCAGCAGTTACTCGATGGGGTTTCAAGATACGCAGTATTTT
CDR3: CASSYSMGFQDTQYF

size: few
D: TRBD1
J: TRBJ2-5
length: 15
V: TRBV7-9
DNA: TGTGCCAGCAGCTTGGACAGGATGAGCGGTGGGACCCAGTACTTC
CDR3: CASSLDRMSGGTQYF

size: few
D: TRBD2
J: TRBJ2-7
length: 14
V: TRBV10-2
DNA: TGCGCCAGCGTATATAGCGGGAGCTCCTACGAGCAGTACTTC
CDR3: CASVYSGSSYEQYF

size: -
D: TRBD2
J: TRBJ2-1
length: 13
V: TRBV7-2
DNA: TGTGCCAGCAGCCCAGGACTAGCGGGAGTGCAGTTCTTC
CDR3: CASSPGLAGVQFF

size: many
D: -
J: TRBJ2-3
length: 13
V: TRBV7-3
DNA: TGTGCCAGCAGCTTAACGCGCGTAGATACGCAGTATTTT
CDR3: CASSLTRVDTQYF

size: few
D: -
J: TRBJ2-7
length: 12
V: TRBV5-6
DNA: TGTGCCAGCAGCTTGGTCGGATACGAGCAGTACTTC
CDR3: CASSLVGYEQYF

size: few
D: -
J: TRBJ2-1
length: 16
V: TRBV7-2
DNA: TGTGCCAGCAGCTTATCGGGTAGCGGTTCCTACAATGAGCAGTTCTTC
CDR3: CASSLSGSGSYNEQFF

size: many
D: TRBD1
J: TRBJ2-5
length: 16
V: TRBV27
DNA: TGTGCCAGCATAATCAGGGGGCGCCTGAGGTGGGAGACCCAGTACTTC
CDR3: CASIIRGRLRWETQYF

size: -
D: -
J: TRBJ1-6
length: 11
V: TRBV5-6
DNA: TGTGCCAGCAGCTCGCATTCACCCCTCCACTTT
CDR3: CASSSHSPLHF

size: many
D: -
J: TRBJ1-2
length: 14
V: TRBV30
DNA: TGTGCCTGGAGAGGGGGGAGAGGGGACTATGGCTACACCTTC
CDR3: CAWRGGRGDYGYTF

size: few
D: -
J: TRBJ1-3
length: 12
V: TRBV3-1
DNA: TGTGCCAGCACGTTTTCTGGAAACACCATATATTTT
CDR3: CASTFSGNTIYF

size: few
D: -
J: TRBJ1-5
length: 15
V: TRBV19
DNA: TGTGCCAGTAGTATAAGACGGGCTAGCAATCAGCCCCAGCATTTT
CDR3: CASSIRRASNQPQHF

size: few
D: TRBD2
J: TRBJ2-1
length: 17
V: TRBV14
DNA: TGTGCCAGCAGCCAAGATCTGAGACTAGCGGAGACCAATGAGCAGTTCTTC
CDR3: CASSQDLRLAETNEQFF

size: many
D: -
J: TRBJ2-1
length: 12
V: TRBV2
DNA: TGTGCCAGCAGTGAGCGCGACAATGAGCAGTTCTTC
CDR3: CASSERDNEQFF

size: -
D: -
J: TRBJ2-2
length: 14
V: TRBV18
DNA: TGTGCCAGCTCACCACTGCGGAACACCGGGGAGCTGTTTTTT
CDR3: CASSPLRNTGELFF

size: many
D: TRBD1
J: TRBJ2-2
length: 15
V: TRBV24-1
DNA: TGTGCCACCAGTGACACCGGGACAGGTACCGGGGAGCTGTTTTTT
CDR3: CATSDTGTGTGELFF

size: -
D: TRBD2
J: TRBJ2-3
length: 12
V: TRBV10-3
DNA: TGTGCCATCGCGGGAGGATCAGATACGCAGTATTTT
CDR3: CAIAGGSDTQYF

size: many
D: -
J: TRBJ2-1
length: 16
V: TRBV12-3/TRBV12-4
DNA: TGTGCCAGCAGTTTACCAGGGAATACCTCCTACAATGAGCAGTTCTTC
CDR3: CASSLPGNTSYNEQFF

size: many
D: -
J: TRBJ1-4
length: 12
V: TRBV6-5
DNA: TGTGCTAGTTCGGGTGATTATGAAAAACTGTTTTTT
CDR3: CASSGDYEKLFF

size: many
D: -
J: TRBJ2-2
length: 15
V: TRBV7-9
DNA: TGTGCCACCACTCCAGGGATCGGGAACACCGGGGAGCTGTTTTTT
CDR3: CATTPGIGNTGELFF

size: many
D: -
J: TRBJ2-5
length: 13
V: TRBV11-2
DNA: TGTGCCAGCAGCTTGAACCTCCAAGAGACCCAGTACTTC
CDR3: CASSLNLQETQYF

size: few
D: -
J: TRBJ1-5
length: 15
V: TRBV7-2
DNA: TGTGCCAGCAGCCTAGTCGGGCCCGACAATCAGCCCCAGCATTTT
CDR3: CASSLVGPDNQPQHF

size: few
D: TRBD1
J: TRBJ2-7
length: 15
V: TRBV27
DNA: TGTGCCAGCAGTTCCCGGACAGGGCTGACCTACGAGCAGTACTTC
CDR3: CASSSRTGLTYEQYF

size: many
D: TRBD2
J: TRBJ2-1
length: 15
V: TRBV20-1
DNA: TGCAGTGCTAGAGGACTAGCGGGAGAGATAGGTGAGCAGTTCTTC
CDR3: CSARGLAGEIGEQFF

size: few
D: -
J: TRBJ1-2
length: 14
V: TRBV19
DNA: TGTGCCAGTAGTATACTTGGGGATCGGTATGGCTACACCTTC
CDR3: CASSILGDRYGYTF